This T cell receptor beta chain was identified during a study of T-cell memory formation after mild COVID-19. Whole-study results and caveats: Day 15 to 85 contracting clones showed balanced CD4/CD8; later expanders leaned CD4+.

5'RACE with constant-segment primers built TCRalpha and TCRbeta cDNA libraries with UMIs. From the 5' RACE reads, TCRdb called clonotypes with MiXCR, one entry per CDR3 protein. The sample contains 500,000 to 600,000 distinct CDR3 sequences, roughly 18% of which appear only once. The CDR3 is 15 residues long. Germline assignment: CDR1 SGDLS and CDR2 YYNGEE. V was shortened by 4 bases and J by 3 bases, with 15 bases between the two germline ends. This clonotype was detected a few times. The antigen remains unidentified. V is TRBV9 and J is TRBJ2-3, with D maybe TRBD2 (6 bases). Sequences were obtained from PBMCs or a T cell subset sorted from them (not recorded which). This receptor was identified in an adult woman who had mild COVID-19 (a few samples of this study predate the infection). Cell type and time point are not known. The CDR3 here is CASSFGTAGTDTQYF. CDR3 nucleotides: TGTGCCAGCAGCTTCGGGACTGCAGGAACAGATACGCAGTATTTT.